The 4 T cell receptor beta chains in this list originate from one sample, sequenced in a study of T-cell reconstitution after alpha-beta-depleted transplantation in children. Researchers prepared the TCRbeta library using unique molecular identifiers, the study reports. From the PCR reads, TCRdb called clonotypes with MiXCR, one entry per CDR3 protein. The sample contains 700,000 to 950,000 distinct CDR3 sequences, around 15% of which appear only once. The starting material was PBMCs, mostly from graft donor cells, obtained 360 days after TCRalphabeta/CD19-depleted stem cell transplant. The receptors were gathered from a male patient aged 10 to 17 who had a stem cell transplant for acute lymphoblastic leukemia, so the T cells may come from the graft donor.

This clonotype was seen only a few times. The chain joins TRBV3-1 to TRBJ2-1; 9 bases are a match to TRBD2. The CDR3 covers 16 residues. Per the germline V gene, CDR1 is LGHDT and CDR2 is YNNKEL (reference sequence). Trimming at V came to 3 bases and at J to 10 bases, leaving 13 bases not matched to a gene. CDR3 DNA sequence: TGTGCCAGCAGCCACGGACTAGCGACCCAGTTAGGAGAGCAGTTCTTC. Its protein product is CASSHGLATQLGEQFF.

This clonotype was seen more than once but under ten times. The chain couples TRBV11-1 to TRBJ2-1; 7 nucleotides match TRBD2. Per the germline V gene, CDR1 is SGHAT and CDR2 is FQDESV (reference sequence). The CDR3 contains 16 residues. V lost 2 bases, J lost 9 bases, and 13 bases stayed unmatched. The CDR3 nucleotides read TGTGCCAGCAGCTTAAGGGTTCCTCGACTAGCTATTGAGCAGTTCTTC. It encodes CASSLRVPRLAIEQFF.

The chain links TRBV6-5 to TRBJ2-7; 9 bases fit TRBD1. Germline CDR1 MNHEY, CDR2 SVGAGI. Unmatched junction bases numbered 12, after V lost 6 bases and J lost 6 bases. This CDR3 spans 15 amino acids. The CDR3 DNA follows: TGTGCCAGCAGGGGCTTCTCCGGGACAGGGCTCGAGCAGTACTTC. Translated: CASRGFSGTGLEQYF.

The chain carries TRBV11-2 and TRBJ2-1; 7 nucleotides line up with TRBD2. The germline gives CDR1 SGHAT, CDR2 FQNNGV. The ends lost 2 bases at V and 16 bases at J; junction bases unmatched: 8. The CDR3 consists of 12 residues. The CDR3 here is CASSLSAGVLFF. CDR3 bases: TGTGCCAGCAGCTTATCGGCGGGAGTTCTTTTCTTC.